This TCR beta chain was recovered during a study of identical twins. Study observations and caveats: Weaker excess sharing between twins was seen in beta out-of-frame sequences.

Unique molecular identifiers were in the cDNA, with template-switch universal primer binding. One entry per CDR3 protein results from TCRdb running MiXCR on the 5' RACE reads. The sample lists around 530,000 distinct CDR3 sequences, around 15% seen once, with roughly 0.4% in the top ten. To note about this clonotype: Antigen unknown.

Losses at the gene ends were 5 bases for V and 2 bases for J; bases not matched to a gene: 8. The germline CDR1 and CDR2 sequences are DFQATT and SNEGSKA (reference sequence). The length of the CDR3 is 16 residues. A further study also used this sample, focusing on yellow fever vaccine responses in identical twins.

The sequence was collected from a woman in her late teens or twenties in good health. The J gene is TRBJ2-2, the V gene TRBV20-1; 10 bases line up with TRBD2. Material: CD4+ T cells sorted from blood. The CDR3 reads CSAQPGLAYNTGELFF. CDR3 DNA: TGCAGTGCTCAACCGGGACTAGCGTATAACACCGGGGAGCTGTTTTTT.